This T cell receptor (beta chain) was sequenced during a study of healthy donors' naive CD4 and CD8 T cells. A linear amplification protocol produced the TCR libraries from approximately 460 ng of total RNA. One entry per CDR3 protein results from TCRdb running MiXCR on the reads. The table records about 180,000 distinct CDR3 sequences, under 85% of them present only once. Naive CD4+ cells were sorted as CD4+CD8-CD45RO-CD45RA+; naive CD8+ as CD8+CD4-CD45RA+CD27bright. Germline V gives CDR1 LGHNA, CDR2 YNFKEQ. The V end was cut by 7 bases, the J end by 3 bases, with 15 bases between. CDR3 size: 15 residues. In regard to this clonotype: The antigen is undetermined.

Study-level results: About 13% of CD4/CD8 propensity variance appeared explained by V, J and CDR3 charge. Most V and J genes were reportedly biased between naive CD4+ and CD8+ cells. Negatively charged CDR3s marked CD8+ lineage; positively charged CDR3s marked CD4+ lineage.

The specimen was naive CD4+ and CD8+ T cells sorted from blood, pooled from several donors. The chain employs TRBV4-2 and TRBJ2-2, with a weak D call TRBD2 (5 bases). The clonotype originates from a pool of human donors in good health; the sample pools cells from several healthy donors. Here the CDR3 DNA reads TGTGCCAGCACGAGGGCCCGACCTGACACCGGGGAGCTGTTTTTT. Encoded protein: CASTRARPDTGELFF.